This T cell receptor (beta chain) was captured by sequencing in a study of cytomegalovirus exposure and HLA in healthy donors. The length of the CDR3 is 18 residues. With V trimmed by 3 bases and J by 1 base, 8 bases remained unmatched. Germline lookup yields CDR1 MDHEN and CDR2 SYDVKM. A word on this clone: What it recognizes is unknown.

The PCR was carried out with 60 Vbeta primers and 13 Jbeta primers. Some clones are missing from TCRdb's copy, which holds only in-frame ones; the method was immunoSEQ multiplex PCR. The sample yields 150,000 to 170,000 clones, more than 75% seen once. Study-wide results and caveats: As was reported, the classifier diagnosed cytomegalovirus status with high specificity and sensitivity. Earlier findings revealed that most TCR beta V segments proved productive either about 87% or about 30% of the time.

This receptor was taken from a middle-aged woman in good health and CMV-seropositive. The sequenced material came from PBMCs. J is TRBJ2-4 and V is TRBV28; 11 positions agree with TRBD2. The CDR3 protein is CASSFLIAGGGAKNIQYF. The CDR3 nucleotides read TGTGCCAGCAGTTTTCTCATAGCGGGAGGGGGGGCCAAAAACATTCAGTACTTC.